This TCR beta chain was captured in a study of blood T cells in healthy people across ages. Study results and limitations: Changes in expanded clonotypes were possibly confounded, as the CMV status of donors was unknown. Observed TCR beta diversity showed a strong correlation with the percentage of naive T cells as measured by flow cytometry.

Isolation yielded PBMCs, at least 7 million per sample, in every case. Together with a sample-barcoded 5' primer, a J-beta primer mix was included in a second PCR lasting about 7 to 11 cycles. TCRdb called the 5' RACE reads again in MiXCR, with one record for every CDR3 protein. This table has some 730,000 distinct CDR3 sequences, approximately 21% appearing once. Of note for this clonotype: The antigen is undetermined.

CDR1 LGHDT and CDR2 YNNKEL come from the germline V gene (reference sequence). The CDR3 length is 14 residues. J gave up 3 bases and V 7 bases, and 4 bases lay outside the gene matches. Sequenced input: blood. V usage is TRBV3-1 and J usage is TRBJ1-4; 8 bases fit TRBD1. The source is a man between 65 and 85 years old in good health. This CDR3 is CASKQGVSNEKLFF. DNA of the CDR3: TGTGCCAGCAAACAGGGGGTGTCTAATGAAAAACTGTTTTTT.